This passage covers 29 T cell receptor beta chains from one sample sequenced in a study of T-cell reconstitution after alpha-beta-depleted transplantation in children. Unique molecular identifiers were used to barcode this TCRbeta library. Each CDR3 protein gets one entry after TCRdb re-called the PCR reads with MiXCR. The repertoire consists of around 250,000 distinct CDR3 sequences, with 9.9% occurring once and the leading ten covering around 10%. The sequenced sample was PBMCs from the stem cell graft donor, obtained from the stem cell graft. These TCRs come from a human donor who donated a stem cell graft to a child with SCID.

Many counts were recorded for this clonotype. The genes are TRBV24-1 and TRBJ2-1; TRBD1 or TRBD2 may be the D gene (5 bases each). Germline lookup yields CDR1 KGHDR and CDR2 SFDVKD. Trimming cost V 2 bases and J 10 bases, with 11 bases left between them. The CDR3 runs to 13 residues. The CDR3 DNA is TGTGCCACCAGTGATTGGGACGGCTTGGAGCAGTTCTTC. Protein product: CATSDWDGLEQFF.

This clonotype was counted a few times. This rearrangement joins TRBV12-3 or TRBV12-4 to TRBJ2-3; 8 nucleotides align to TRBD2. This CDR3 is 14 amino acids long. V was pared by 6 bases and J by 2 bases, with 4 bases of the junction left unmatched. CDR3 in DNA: TGTGCCAGCAGACAGCGGGGGACCACAGATACGCAGTATTTT. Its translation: CASRQRGTTDTQYF.

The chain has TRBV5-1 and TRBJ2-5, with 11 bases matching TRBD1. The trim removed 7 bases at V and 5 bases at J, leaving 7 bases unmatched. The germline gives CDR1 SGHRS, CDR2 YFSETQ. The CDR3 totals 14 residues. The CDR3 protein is CASRTGGLMETQYF. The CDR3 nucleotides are TGCGCCAGCCGGACAGGGGGCCTTATGGAGACCCAGTACTTC.

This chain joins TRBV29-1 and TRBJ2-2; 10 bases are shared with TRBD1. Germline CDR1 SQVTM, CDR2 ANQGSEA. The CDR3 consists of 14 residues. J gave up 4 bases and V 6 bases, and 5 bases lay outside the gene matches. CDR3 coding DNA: TGCAGCGTGCACGGGACAGGGGTCACCGGGGAGCTGTTTTTT. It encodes CSVHGTGVTGELFF.

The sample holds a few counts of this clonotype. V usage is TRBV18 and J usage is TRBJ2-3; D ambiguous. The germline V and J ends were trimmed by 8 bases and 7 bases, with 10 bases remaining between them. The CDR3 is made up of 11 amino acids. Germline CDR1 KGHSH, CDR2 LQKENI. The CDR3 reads CASRKEYTQYF. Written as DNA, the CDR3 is TGTGCCAGCCGAAAAGAGTATACGCAGTATTTT.

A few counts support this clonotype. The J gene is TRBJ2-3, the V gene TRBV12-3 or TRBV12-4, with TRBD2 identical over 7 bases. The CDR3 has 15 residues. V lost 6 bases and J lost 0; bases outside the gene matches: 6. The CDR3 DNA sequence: TGTGCCAGCAGCCAAAGCGGGGTTAGCACAGATACGCAGTATTTT. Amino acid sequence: CASSQSGVSTDTQYF.

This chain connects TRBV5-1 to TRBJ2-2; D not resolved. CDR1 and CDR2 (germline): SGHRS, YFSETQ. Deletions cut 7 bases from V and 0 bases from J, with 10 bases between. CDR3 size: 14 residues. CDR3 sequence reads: CASGLQPNTGELFF. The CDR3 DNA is TGCGCCAGCGGGTTACAGCCGAACACCGGGGAGCTGTTTTTT.

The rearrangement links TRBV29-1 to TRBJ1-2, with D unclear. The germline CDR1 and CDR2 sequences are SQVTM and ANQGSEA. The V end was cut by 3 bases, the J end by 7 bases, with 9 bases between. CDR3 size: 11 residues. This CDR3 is CSVDPASGYTF. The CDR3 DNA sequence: TGCAGCGTTGACCCGGCTTCTGGCTACACCTTC.

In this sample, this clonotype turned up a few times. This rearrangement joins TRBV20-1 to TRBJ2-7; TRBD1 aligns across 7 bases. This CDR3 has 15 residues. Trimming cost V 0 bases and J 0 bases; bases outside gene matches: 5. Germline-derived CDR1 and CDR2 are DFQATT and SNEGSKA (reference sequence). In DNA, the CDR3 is TGCAGTGCTAGAGAAACCGGGACAGTCTCCTACGAGCAGTACTTC. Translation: CSARETGTVSYEQYF.

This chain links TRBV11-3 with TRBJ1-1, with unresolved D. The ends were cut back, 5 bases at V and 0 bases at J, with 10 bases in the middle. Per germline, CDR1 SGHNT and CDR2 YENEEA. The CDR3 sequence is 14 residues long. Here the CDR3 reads CASSQAQMNTEAFF. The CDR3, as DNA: TGTGCCAGCAGCCAGGCACAGATGAACACTGAAGCTTTCTTT.

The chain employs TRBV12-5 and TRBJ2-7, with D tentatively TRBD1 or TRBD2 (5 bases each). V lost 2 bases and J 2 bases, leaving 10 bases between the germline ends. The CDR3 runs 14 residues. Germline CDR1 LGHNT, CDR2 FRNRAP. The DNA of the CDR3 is TGTGCTAGTGGTTTGACCCAGGGACCCTACGAGCAGTACTTC. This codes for CASGLTQGPYEQYF.

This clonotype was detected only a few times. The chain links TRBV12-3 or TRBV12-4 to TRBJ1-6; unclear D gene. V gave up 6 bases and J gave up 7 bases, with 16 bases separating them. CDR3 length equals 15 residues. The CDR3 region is CASSPDGGPNSPLHF. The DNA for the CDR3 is TGTGCCAGCAGCCCCGATGGAGGTCCGAATTCACCCCTCCACTTT.

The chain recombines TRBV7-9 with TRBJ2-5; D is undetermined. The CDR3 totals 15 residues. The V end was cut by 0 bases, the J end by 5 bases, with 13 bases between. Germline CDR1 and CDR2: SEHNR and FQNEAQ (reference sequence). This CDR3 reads CASSLAHARMETQYF. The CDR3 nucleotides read TGTGCCAGCAGCTTAGCTCACGCCCGGATGGAGACCCAGTACTTC.

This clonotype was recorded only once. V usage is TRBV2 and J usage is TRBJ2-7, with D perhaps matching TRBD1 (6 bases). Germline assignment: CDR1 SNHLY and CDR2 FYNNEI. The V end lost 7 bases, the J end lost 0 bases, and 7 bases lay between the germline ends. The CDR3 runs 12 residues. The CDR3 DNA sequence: TGTGCCAGCACACAGGGCTCCTACGAGCAGTACTTC. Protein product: CASTQGSYEQYF. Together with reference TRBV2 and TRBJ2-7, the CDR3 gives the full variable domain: EPEVTQTPSHQVTQMGQEVILRCVPISNHLYFYWYRQILGQKVEFLVSFYNNEISEKSEIFDDQFSVERPDGSNFTLKIRSTKLEDSAMYFCASTQGSYEQYFGPGTRLTVT.

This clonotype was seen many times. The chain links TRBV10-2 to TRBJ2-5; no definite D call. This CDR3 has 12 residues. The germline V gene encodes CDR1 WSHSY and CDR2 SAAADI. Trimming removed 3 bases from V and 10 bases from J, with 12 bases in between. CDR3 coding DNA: TGCGCCAGCAGTGATTATCGGATCGGCCAGTACTTC. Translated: CASSDYRIGQYF.

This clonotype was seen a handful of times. The CDR3 sequence is CASIGQGSNEQFF. Written as DNA, the CDR3 is TGTGCCAGTATCGGACAGGGGTCCAATGAGCAGTTCTTC. The rearrangement joins TRBV19 to TRBJ2-1; 9 bases align to TRBD1. Germline CDR1 and CDR2: LNHDA and SQIVND (reference sequence). The CDR3 is 13 amino acids. The V and J ends lost 7 bases and 6 bases, in that order; junction bases with no gene match: 4.

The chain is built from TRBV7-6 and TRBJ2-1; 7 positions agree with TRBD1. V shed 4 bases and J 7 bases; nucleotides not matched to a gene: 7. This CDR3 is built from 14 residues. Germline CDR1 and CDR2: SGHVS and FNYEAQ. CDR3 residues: CASSSRDRGNEQFF. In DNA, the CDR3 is TGTGCCAGCAGCTCCCGGGACAGAGGTAATGAGCAGTTCTTC.

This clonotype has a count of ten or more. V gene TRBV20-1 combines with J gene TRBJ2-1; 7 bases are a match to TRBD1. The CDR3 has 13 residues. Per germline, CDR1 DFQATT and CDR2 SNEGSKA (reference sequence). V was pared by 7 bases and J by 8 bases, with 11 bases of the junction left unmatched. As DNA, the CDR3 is TGCAGTGTGGGGACAGATTACGAATATGAGCAGTTCTTC. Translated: CSVGTDYEYEQFF.

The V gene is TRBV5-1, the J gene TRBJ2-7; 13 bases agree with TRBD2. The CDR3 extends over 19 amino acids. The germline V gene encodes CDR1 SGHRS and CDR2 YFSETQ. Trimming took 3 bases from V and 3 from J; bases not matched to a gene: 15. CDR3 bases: TGCGCCAGCAGCTCCCCTGCCGGGACTAGCGGGGCAATCAACTACGAGCAGTACTTC. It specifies CASSSPAGTSGAINYEQYF.

CDR3 DNA: TGTGCCACCAGTGGAGGTAGCACAGATACGCAGTATTTT. Its translation: CATSGGSTDTQYF. The J gene is TRBJ2-3, the V gene TRBV24-1; no definite D call. Trimming shortened V by 5 bases and J by 0 bases, and 5 bases separated the two germline ends. The CDR3 runs to 13 residues. Germline lookup yields CDR1 KGHDR and CDR2 SFDVKD.

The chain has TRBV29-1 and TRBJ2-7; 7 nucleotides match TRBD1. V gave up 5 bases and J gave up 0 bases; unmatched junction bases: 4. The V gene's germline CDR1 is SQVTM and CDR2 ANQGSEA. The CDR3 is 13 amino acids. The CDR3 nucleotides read TGCAGCGTTTCCAGGGGGAGCTCCTACGAGCAGTACTTC. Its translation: CSVSRGSSYEQYF.

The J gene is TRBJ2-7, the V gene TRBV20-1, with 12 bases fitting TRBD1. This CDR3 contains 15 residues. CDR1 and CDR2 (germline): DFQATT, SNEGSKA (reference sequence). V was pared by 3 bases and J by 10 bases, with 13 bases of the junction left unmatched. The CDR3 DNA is TGCAGTGCTAGTTCTGCCTCCGGGACAGGGGGCAGTCAGTACTTC. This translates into CSASSASGTGGSQYF.

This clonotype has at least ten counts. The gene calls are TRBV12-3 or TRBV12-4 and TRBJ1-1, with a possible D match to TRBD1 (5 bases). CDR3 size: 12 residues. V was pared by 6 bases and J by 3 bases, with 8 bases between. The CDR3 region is CASRGAHTEAFF. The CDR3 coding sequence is TGTGCCAGCAGAGGGGCTCACACTGAAGCTTTCTTT.

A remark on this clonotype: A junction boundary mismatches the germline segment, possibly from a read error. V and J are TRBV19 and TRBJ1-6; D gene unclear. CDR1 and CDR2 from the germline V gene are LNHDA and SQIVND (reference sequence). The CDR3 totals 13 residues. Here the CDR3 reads CASSLLSNRPLNF. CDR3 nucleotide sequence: TGTGCCAGTAGTCTGCTGTCTAATCGGCCCCTCAACTTT.

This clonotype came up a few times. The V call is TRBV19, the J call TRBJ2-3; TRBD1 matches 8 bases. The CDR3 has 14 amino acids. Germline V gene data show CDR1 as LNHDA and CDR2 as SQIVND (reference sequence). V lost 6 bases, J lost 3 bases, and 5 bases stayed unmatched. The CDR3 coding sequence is TGTGCCAGTAGGGTGGACAGGGCAACAGATACGCAGTATTTT. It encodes CASRVDRATDTQYF.

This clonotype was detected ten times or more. The CDR3 sequence: CASSLGQEYEQYF. In DNA, the CDR3 is TGTGCCAGCAGTTTGGGACAGGAATACGAGCAGTACTTC. The V and J genes are TRBV12-3 or TRBV12-4 and TRBJ2-7; 8 positions match TRBD1. The CDR3 is 13 amino acids. V lost 3 bases and J lost 4; bases outside the gene matches: 2.

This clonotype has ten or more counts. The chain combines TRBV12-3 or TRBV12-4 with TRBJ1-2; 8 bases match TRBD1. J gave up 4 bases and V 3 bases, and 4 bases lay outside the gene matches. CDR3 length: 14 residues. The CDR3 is CASSFQGAGYGYTF. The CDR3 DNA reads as TGTGCCAGCAGTTTTCAGGGGGCCGGCTATGGCTACACCTTC.

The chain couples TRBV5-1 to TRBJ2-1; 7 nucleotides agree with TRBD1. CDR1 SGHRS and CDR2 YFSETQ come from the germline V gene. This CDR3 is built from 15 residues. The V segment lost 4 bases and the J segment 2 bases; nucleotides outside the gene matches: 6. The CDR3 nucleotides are TGCGCCAGCAGCCCCCAGACAGGGACCTACAATGAGCAGTTCTTC. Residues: CASSPQTGTYNEQFF.

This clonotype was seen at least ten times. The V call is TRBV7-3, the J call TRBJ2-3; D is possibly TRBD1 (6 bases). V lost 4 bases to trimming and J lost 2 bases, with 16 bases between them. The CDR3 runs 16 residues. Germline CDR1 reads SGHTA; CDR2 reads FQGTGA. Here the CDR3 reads CASSSSGQPYTDTQYF. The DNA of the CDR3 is TGTGCCAGCAGCTCATCCGGACAGCCTTACACAGATACGCAGTATTTT.